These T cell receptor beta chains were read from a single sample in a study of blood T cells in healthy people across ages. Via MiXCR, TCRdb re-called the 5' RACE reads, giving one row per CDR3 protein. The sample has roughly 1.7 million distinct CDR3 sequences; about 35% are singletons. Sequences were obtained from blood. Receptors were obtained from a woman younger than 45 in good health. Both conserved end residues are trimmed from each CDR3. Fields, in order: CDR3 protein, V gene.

SALPGTSYEQY,TRBV20-1
AISGSDPRRTGELF,TRBV10-3
AISELDRGGETQY,TRBV10-3
ASSFRGYGEKRF,TRBV5-6
ATNRDRMGLYNEQF,TRBV15
ASSPEGQVGLWNSPLH,TRBV7-2
ASSQAVARSGANVLT,TRBV3-1
ATHPGTTSTDTQY,TRBV11-2
TTRQGSASWETQY,TRBV7-2
AIRPGPVNYGYT,TRBV10-3
ASSASGTDDYEQY,TRBV9
AAEGALRTGYNEQF,TRBV10-3
ATSSGDREAF,TRBV15
ASSERQGPYNKQF,TRBV2
ASRAGTGFPYEQY,TRBV6-6
ASARTVNEQF,TRBV7-2
SARGTSGPHNEQF,TRBV20-1
ASSWDLGSEQF,TRBV5-1
ASSIGGSSYEQY,TRBV11-2
ASSYPLASNEQF,TRBV6-6
ASSPLAGGREQY,TRBV18
AGSYFGTGQETQY,TRBV6-6
ASSPPNIDTQY,TRBV13
ASSYRLAGVGEQF,TRBV7-6
AISGTGPDTQY,TRBV10-3
SVQGRTKYEQY,TRBV29-1
SARQDRGLSNEQY,TRBV20-1
ASRYTLSQETQY,TRBV7-2
SARDLGGAGDTQY,TRBV20-1
ASSPGQALNTEAF,TRBV3-1
SARLPSGESYNEQF,TRBV20-1
ASSPTGTVETQY,TRBV5-1
ASSSLAGISYNEQF,TRBV6-5
ASSLGSGNGYT,TRBV7-6
SARGGGGGTEAF,TRBV20-1
ASSRGIGNQPQH,TRBV11-2
SASHGTGTQETQY,TRBV20-1
ASSLATSGEYEQY,TRBV13
ASSVAGYNEQF,TRBV9
ASSLARGKLF,TRBV12-3/TRBV12-4
ASSNSGLIGGNEQF,TRBV6-5
ASSRGLAGNEQY,TRBV11-2
ASSFFFGQGDEQF,TRBV7-8
ASRLSGTRGYNEQF,TRBV12-3/TRBV12-4
ASSRQGDRDNEQF,TRBV27
ASSSDGKSNQPQH,TRBV7-9
ASSLDGGLSWETQY,TRBV7-9
ASSKTGIYIQY,TRBV21-1
ASSPTGVTYEQY,TRBV28
ASSPARTVPSYEQY,TRBV9
AWIPGWSTEAF,TRBV30
SVMGKNTEAF,TRBV29-1
ASSWTSGNNEQY,TRBV12-3/TRBV12-4
SVVSESSYNEQF,TRBV29-1
ASSLSQTEQMNTEAF,TRBV7-9
AISPDLTGHGYT,TRBV10-3
VSSVGGQGGRETQY,TRBV9
STSDRSIYGYT,TRBV29-1
ASRGQLLEAF,TRBV12-3/TRBV12-4